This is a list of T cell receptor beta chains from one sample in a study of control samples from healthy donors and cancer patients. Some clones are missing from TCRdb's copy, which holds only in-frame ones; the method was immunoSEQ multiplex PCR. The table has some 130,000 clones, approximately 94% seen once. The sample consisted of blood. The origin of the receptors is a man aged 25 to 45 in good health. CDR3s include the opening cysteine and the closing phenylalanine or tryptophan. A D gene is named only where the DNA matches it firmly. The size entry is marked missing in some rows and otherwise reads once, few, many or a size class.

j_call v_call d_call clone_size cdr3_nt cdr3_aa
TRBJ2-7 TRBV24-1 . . TGTGCCACCAGTGATCCTATTCTGAATTACGAGCAGTACTTC CATSDPILNYEQYF
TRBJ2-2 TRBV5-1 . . TGCGCCAGCAGCCCACCAGTAGGGAACACCGGGGAGCTGTTTTTT CASSPPVGNTGELFF
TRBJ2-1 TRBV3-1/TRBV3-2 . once TGTGCCAGCAGCCAGACTAACGGGGGATTCTACAATGAGCAGTTCTTC CASSQTNGGFYNEQFF
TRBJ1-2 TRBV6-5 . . TGTGCCAGCAGTTACTCTGGGGCAGCGAGGTATGGCTACACCTTC CASSYSGAARYGYTF
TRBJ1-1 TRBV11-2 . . TGTGCCAGCAGCTTAGTCGGGGGCCAGGGTACCACTGAAGCTTTCTTT CASSLVGGQGTTEAFF
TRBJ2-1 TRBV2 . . TGTGCCAGCAGCTTCAGCCTACAACCTTACAATGAGCAGTTCTTC CASSFSLQPYNEQFF
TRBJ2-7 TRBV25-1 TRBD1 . TGTGCCAGCAGGGGACAGTACGAGCAGTACTTC CASRGQYEQYF
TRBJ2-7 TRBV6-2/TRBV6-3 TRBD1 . TGTGCCAGCAGTGCAACAGGGGCGACCTACGAGCAGTACTTC CASSATGATYEQYF
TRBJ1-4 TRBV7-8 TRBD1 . TGTGCCAGCAGCTTACGTCGACAGGGTGCTAATGAAAAACTGTTTTTT CASSLRRQGANEKLFF
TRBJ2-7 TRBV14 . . TGTGCCAGCAGCCAAGACGCGAGCTCCTACGAGCAGTACTTC CASSQDASSYEQYF
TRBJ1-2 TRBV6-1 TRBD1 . TGTGCCAGCAGTGAGAGGACAGGAGGCTATGGCTACACCTTC CASSERTGGYGYTF
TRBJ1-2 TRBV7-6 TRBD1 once TGTGCCAGCAGCTTAGATGCGACAGGGATCACTGGCTACACCTTC CASSLDATGITGYTF
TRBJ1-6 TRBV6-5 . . TGTGCCACGGCTCTACAGGCTACCTCACCCCTCCACTTT CATALQATSPLHF
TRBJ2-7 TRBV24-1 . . TGTGCCACCCCGGACAGAGCCTACGAGCAGTACTTC CATPDRAYEQYF
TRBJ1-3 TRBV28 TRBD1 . TGTGCCAGCAGTTTATTGGGACAGGGAAGAAACACCATATATTTT CASSLLGQGRNTIYF
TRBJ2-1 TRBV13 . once TGTGCCAGCAGCCCGCAGGCTAGCCCCCCCTACAATGAGCAGTTCTTC CASSPQASPPYNEQFF
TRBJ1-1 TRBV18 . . TGTGCCAGCTCACCACCGAGGGGCTCCGAGACCGGCACTGAAGCTTTCTTT CASSPPRGSETGTEAFF
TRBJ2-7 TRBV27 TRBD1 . TGTGCCAGCAGTTTAGCCAGGGGGCCCTACGAGCAGTACTTC CASSLARGPYEQYF
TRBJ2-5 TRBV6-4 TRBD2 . TGTGCCAGCAGTGCACGGACTAGCGGGGAAGAGACCCAGTACTTC CASSARTSGEETQYF
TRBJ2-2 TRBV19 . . TGTGCCAGTAGTGTGGGCCCCCCGGGCACCGGGGAGCTGTTTTTT CASSVGPPGTGELFF
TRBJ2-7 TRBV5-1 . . TGCGCCAGCAGCGGCGCGGTAAGGTCCCCCTACTACGAGCAGTACTTC CASSGAVRSPYYEQYF
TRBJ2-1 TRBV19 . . TGTGCCAGTAGGTCGCGGGGAGGCAATGAGCAGTTCTTC CASRSRGGNEQFF
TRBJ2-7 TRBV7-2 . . TGTGCCAGCAGCCACCTGGCCGAGCAGTACTTC CASSHLAEQYF
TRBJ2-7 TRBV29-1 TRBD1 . TGCAGCGTTGGGGGACAGGGGAGATACGAGCAGTACTTC CSVGGQGRYEQYF
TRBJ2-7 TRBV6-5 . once TGTGCCAGCAGTACGGCCGCCCCCTACGAGCAGTACTTC CASSTAAPYEQYF
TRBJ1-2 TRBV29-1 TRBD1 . TGCAGCGTTCAGGGGGCGGATCATGGCTACACCTTC CSVQGADHGYTF
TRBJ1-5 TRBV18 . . TGTGCCAGCTCACCCAGTTTCGGGGCCCCTGGTCGGGCTAGCAATCAGCCCCAGCATTTT CASSPSFGAPGRASNQPQHF
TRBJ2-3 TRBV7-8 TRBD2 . TGTGCCAGCAGCTTGATGCTAGCGGGGGTCACAGATACGCAGTATTTT CASSLMLAGVTDTQYF
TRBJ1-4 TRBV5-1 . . TGCGCCAGCAGCTTGGTCGGAGGGATGGTAGCTAATGAAAAACTGTTTTTT CASSLVGGMVANEKLFF
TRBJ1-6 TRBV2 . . TGTGCCAGCAGAGGGACAATGAACTCACCCCTCCACTTT CASRGTMNSPLHF
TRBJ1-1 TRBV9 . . TGTGCCAGCAGCGCCCGGAGGGCCGGCACTGAAGCTTTCTTT CASSARRAGTEAFF
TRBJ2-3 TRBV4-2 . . TGTGCCAGCAGCCAAGAGAAGGGAGCACTCACAGATACGCAGTATTTT CASSQEKGALTDTQYF
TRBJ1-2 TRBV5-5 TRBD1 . TGTGCCAGCAGCATCGGGACAGGGGAAGGCGGCTACACCTTC CASSIGTGEGGYTF
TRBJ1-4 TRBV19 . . TGTGCCAGCGGGGGGTTGCGGGAAAAACTGTTTTTT CASGGLREKLFF
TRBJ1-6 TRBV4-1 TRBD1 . TGCGCCAGCAGCCTGGGACAGGGAGATTCACCCCTCCACTTT CASSLGQGDSPLHF
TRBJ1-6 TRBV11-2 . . TGTGCCAGCAGCTTAGCGGCAGACTTATCCTATAATTCACCCCTCCACTTT CASSLAADLSYNSPLHF
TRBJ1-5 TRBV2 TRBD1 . TGTGCCAGCAGAGGTGGGACAGCTAGCAATCAGCCCCAGCATTTT CASRGGTASNQPQHF
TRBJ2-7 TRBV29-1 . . TGCAGCGTTGACGACTCCTACGAGCAGTACTTC CSVDDSYEQYF
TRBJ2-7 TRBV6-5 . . TGTGCCAGCTCCCTCGGACTGGAACCCTACGAGCAGTACTTC CASSLGLEPYEQYF
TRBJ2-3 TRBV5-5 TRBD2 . TGTGCCAGCAGCGATAGCGGGGGCTTAGATACGCAGTATTTT CASSDSGGLDTQYF
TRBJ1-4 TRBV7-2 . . TGTGCCAGCAGCCCAGTGGCGGCCCCAAATGAAAAACTGTTTTTT CASSPVAAPNEKLFF
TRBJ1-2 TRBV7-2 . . TGTGCCAGCAGCTCCCTAGAGGGAAACTATGGCTACACCTTC CASSSLEGNYGYTF
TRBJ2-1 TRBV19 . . TGTGCCAGTAGTATTGGGGGGAATGAGCAGTTCTTC CASSIGGNEQFF